This section outlines one TCR beta chain sequence together with its context. Its cognate antigen is unknown. The source of the sample is a study of T cell repertoires in cytomegalovirus infection. V lost 1 base and J 2 bases, leaving 8 bases between the germline ends. Germline V lookup: CDR1 SGHAT, CDR2 FQNNGV. This CDR3 has 14 residues. TCRdb reprocessed the reads via MiXCR and lists one record per CDR3 protein. The sample consists of about 570,000 distinct CDR3 sequences, 40% of them appearing once. Sequencing was performed on cultured PBMCs, taken from culture after CMV antigen stimulation. The clonotype was recovered from a human donor in good health (CMV status not recorded). Some clones in this sample may be carry-over from other donors' samples. The genes are TRBV11-2 and TRBJ2-5; D gene unclear. The CDR3 nucleotides are TGTGCCAGCAGCTTAGGCAGGATACAAGAGACCCAGTACTTC. Protein sequence: CASSLGRIQETQYF.